One sample yielded the 24 T cell receptor beta chains listed below, sequenced in a study of blood T cell repertoires in COVID-19. Only in-frame clones appear in the TCRdb table, and some are missing; sequencing was by immunoSEQ multiplex PCR. The sample lists over 300,000 clones; about 89% were seen once. Sequenced input: peripheral blood. The origin of the receptors is a man in his forties with acute or convalescent COVID-19.

This chain uses TRBV6-1 with TRBJ2-1, with 8 bases that match TRBD2. This CDR3 is 17 amino acids long. Trimming removed 3 bases from V and 2 bases from J; junction bases left unmatched: 9. The germline gives CDR1 MNHNS, CDR2 SASEGT. The CDR3 DNA reads TGTGCCAGCAGTGAGACTCTACTAGCGGACCCCTACAATGAGCAGTTCTTC. Translating it yields CASSETLLADPYNEQFF.

The rearrangement joins TRBV2 to TRBJ2-1, with TRBD2 identical over 11 bases. Trimming removed 7 bases from V and 6 bases from J; junction bases left unmatched: 8. This CDR3 contains 15 residues. The germline gives CDR1 SNHLY, CDR2 FYNNEI. In DNA form, the CDR3 reads TGTGCCAGCAACCGAGACCTAGCGGGAGGCAATGAGCAGTTCTTC. Translating it yields CASNRDLAGGNEQFF.

The chain has TRBV19 and TRBJ1-4, with 7 bases aligning to TRBD1. The CDR3 is 17 residues long. The J segment lost 8 bases and the V segment lost 5 bases, leaving 17 bases of the junction unmatched. Germline V CDR1 and CDR2: LNHDA, SQIVND (reference sequence). The CDR3 region has the DNA TGTGCCAGTAGTGAGGAGACAGGGTTTAAGCGGCGGGAAAAACTGTTTTTT. This codes for CASSEETGFKRREKLFF. Together with reference TRBV19 and TRBJ1-4, the CDR3 gives the full variable domain: DGGITQSPKYLFRKEGQNVTLSCEQNLNHDAMYWYRQDPGQGLRLIYYSQIVNDFQKGDIAEGYSVSREKKESFPLTVTSAQKNPTAFYLCASSEETGFKRREKLFFGSGTQLSVL.

To note about this clone: An end of the junction differs from the germline gene, which may be a read error. V usage is TRBV7-7 and J usage is TRBJ1-1; D may be TRBD1 (5 bases). The CDR3 is made up of 15 amino acids. CDR1 is SSHAT, CDR2 FNYEAQ, per germline (reference sequence). The CDR3 here is CASSSLTEVNTEAFF. DNA for the CDR3: TGTGCTAGCAGCTCCCTGACAGAGGTGAACACTGAAGCTTTCTTT.

The chain uses TRBV25-1 and TRBJ1-6; D call uncertain. Trimming took off 1 base at V and 7 bases at J, with 8 bases between the two ends. CDR1 MGHDK and CDR2 SYGVNS come from the germline V gene. This CDR3 is built from 14 residues. CDR3 loop: CASSESGYNSPLHF. The CDR3 DNA is TGTGCCAGCAGTGAATCCGGGTACAATTCACCCCTCCACTTT.

The V call is TRBV14, the J call TRBJ1-5; no firm D call. Trimming took off 3 bases at V and 5 bases at J, with 8 bases between the two ends. CDR1 SGHDN and CDR2 FVKESK come from the germline V gene. The CDR3 is made up of 13 amino acids. CDR3 nucleotide sequence: TGTGCCAGCAGCCAGGGGAGGGATCAGCCCCAGCATTTT. Translation: CASSQGRDQPQHF.

The chain employs TRBV29-1 and TRBJ2-5, with D unresolved. Germline loops: CDR1 SQVTM, CDR2 ANQGSEA. This CDR3 is 15 amino acids long. Trimming stripped 4 bases from V and 2 bases from J, with 17 bases between. In DNA, the CDR3 is TGCAGCGTTGTCGGGTTTTGGAGAAGTCAAGAGACCCAGTACTTC. This gives the protein CSVVGFWRSQETQYF.

The J gene is TRBJ1-1, the V gene TRBV19; 7 bases agree with TRBD1. Germline assignment: CDR1 LNHDA and CDR2 SQIVND (reference sequence). The CDR3 totals 14 residues. Trimming took 6 bases from V and 5 from J; bases not matched to a gene: 9. The DNA for the CDR3 is TGTGCCAGTAGCCGACAGGGACTAGGAACTGAAGCTTTCTTT. It encodes CASSRQGLGTEAFF.

The chain has TRBV5-1 and TRBJ2-5, with D possibly being TRBD1 (6 bases). The CDR3 contains 15 residues. CDR1 is SGHRS, CDR2 YFSETQ, per germline. Trimming removed 0 bases from V and 4 bases from J, with 13 bases in between. CDR3 sequence reads: CASSLVQGSGETQYF. The CDR3 nucleotides read TGCGCCAGCAGCTTGGTACAGGGTTCAGGAGAGACCCAGTACTTC.

The V call is TRBV28, the J call TRBJ1-1; TRBD1 agrees at 7 bases. V shed 10 bases, J shed 5 bases, and the junction held 28 bases outside the gene matches. Germline-derived CDR1 and CDR2 are MDHEN and SYDVKM. CDR3 length equals 19 residues. In DNA form, the CDR3 reads TGTGCCACACCCCGGGACAGAGGACGGGTCGGGGGTATTGGAACTGAAGCTTTCTTT. As protein: CATPRDRGRVGGIGTEAFF.

This chain connects TRBV10-3 to TRBJ1-2; 7 nucleotides match TRBD1. This CDR3 has 14 amino acids. Per germline, CDR1 ENHRY and CDR2 SYGVKD. J was trimmed by 7 bases and V by 5 bases; bases with no gene match: 10. CDR3 sequence reads: CAISSWREGAGYTF. CDR3 DNA: TGTGCCATCAGTTCGTGGCGGGAGGGGGCTGGCTACACCTTC.

The CDR3 coding sequence is TGTGCCAGCAGCTCCAACAGGGGGAAAAACATTCAGTACTTC. Amino acid sequence: CASSSNRGKNIQYF. The V call is TRBV11-2, the J call TRBJ2-4, with 8 bases matching TRBD1. The CDR3 consists of 14 residues. V trimming: 4 bases; J trimming: 4 bases; junction bases outside the gene matches: 3. From germline, CDR1 is SGHAT and CDR2 FQNNGV.

The V gene is TRBV6-5, the J gene TRBJ2-1, with 8 bases aligning to TRBD1. The germline V gene has CDR1 MNHEY and CDR2 SVGAGI. The CDR3 is 15 residues long. The V gene end was trimmed by 2 bases and the J gene end by 6 bases; junction bases not matched to a gene: 6. DNA for the CDR3: TGTGCCAGCAGTTACAATCAGGGGGCGCGCAATGAGCAGTTCTTC. Its protein product is CASSYNQGARNEQFF.

The chain has TRBV7-6 and TRBJ2-2, with D possibly being TRBD2 (5 bases). Germline values: CDR1 SGHVS, CDR2 FNYEAQ. CDR3 length equals 13 residues. V dropped 3 bases and J dropped 4 bases, with 6 bases sitting between them. CDR3 DNA sequence: TGTGCCAGCAGCTTGAGCGGCACCGGGGAGCTGTTTTTT. Its protein product is CASSLSGTGELFF.

The rearrangement uses TRBV7-3 and TRBJ1-2, with 7 positions matching TRBD1. This CDR3 spans 14 amino acids. In germline, CDR1 is SGHTA, CDR2 FQGTGA. After removal of 6 bases from V and 4 bases from J, the junction contained 8 bases not matched to a gene. For the CDR3, the DNA is TGTGCCAGCAGTTCCCAGGGGGGCCCCTATGGCTACACCTTC. Its protein product is CASSSQGGPYGYTF.

The gene calls are TRBV2 and TRBJ2-5; the D gene is possibly TRBD2 (6 bases). V lost 6 bases to trimming and J lost 2 bases, with 16 bases between them. Germline V gives CDR1 SNHLY, CDR2 FYNNEI. This CDR3 is 15 amino acids long. In DNA form, the CDR3 reads TGTGCCAGCAGGACCCCGGGACTGCGTCAAGAGACCCAGTACTTC. Protein: CASRTPGLRQETQYF. Drawing the rest from reference TRBV2 and TRBJ2-5, the complete variable domain is EPEVTQTPSHQVTQMGQEVILRCVPISNHLYFYWYRQILGQKVEFLVSFYNNEISEKSEIFDDQFSVERPDGSNFTLKIRSTKLEDSAMYFCASRTPGLRQETQYFGPGTRLLVL.

This clone is a singleton in its sample. The sample carries other DNA sequences with the same CDR3. The chain uses TRBV19 and TRBJ1-5; D not resolved. Germline V lookup: CDR1 LNHDA, CDR2 SQIVND (reference sequence). The length of the CDR3 is 12 residues. V was shortened by 6 bases and J by 3 bases, with 6 bases between the two germline ends. The CDR3 loop reads CASSPNNQPQHF. Written as DNA, the CDR3 is TGTGCCAGTAGCCCAAACAATCAGCCCCAGCATTTT.

Only one count was recorded for this clone. The CDR3 sequence: CAYKEGAYGYTF. CDR3 nucleotide sequence: TGTGCTTATAAGGAGGGGGCCTATGGCTACACCTTC. The J gene is TRBJ1-2, the V gene TRBV30; 7 nucleotides match TRBD1. Germline V gene sequence: CDR1 GTSNPN, CDR2 SVGIG (reference sequence). CDR3 length equals 12 residues.

The chain joins TRBV13 to TRBJ2-2; D is undetermined. Trimming pared 0 bases from V and 2 bases from J, leaving 4 bases between. The CDR3 contains 14 residues. Germline CDR1 is PRHDT and CDR2 is FYEKMQ (reference sequence). CDR3 in amino acids: CASSLGLNTGELFF. CDR3 bases: TGTGCCAGCAGCTTAGGACTAAACACCGGGGAGCTGTTTTTT. Drawing the rest from reference TRBV13 and TRBJ2-2, the complete variable domain is AAGVIQSPRHLIKEKRETATLKCYPIPRHDTVYWYQQGPGQDPQFLISFYEKMQSDKGSIPDRFSAQQFSDYHSELNMSSLELGDSALYFCASSLGLNTGELFFGEGSRLTVL.

This clone was picked up one time. The rearrangement uses TRBV3-1 (or the pseudogene TRBV3-2) and TRBJ2-2; maybe TRBD2 (7 bases). Germline V lookup: CDR1 LGHDT, CDR2 YNNKEL (reference sequence). The CDR3 runs 16 residues. The V gene lost 0 bases and the J gene lost 6 bases, with 14 bases spanning the gap. This CDR3 reads CASSQEGGGGSGELFF. The CDR3 DNA reads as TGTGCCAGCAGCCAAGAAGGGGGGGGCGGGTCCGGGGAGCTGTTTTTT.

The CDR3 spells CASSSSGRAWETQYF. In nucleotides, the CDR3 is TGTGCCAGCAGCTCTAGCGGGAGGGCCTGGGAGACCCAGTACTTC. The genes are TRBV7-6 and TRBJ2-5, with 12 bases that match TRBD2. Per germline, CDR1 SGHVS and CDR2 FNYEAQ. This CDR3 has 15 amino acids. V lost 4 bases to trimming and J lost 5 bases; unmatched junction nucleotides: 5.

In the case of this clone: Other DNA sequences of this sample code for an identical CDR3. The CDR3 region is CASSLDRGGEQYF. The DNA of the CDR3 is TGTGCCAGCAGTCTGGACAGGGGGGGCGAGCAGTACTTC. The genes are TRBV27 and TRBJ2-7, with 10 bases lining up with TRBD1. The germline V gene encodes CDR1 MNHEY and CDR2 SMNVEV (reference sequence). Trimming took 5 bases from V and 6 from J; bases not matched to a gene: 4. The CDR3 has 13 residues.

This clone has more than one count but fewer than ten. The V gene is TRBV7-2, the J gene TRBJ2-7; D is perhaps TRBD2 (5 bases). Trimming stripped 5 bases from V and 4 bases from J, with 18 bases between. The CDR3 is 15 amino acids. Germline lookup yields CDR1 SGHTA and CDR2 FQGNSA. As DNA, the CDR3 is TGTGCCAGCAGCGGCAATGGAGGTCCGGTATACGAGCAGTACTTC. It translates to CASSGNGGPVYEQYF. Full variable domain (missing parts from reference TRBV7-2 and TRBJ2-7): GAGVSQSPSNKVTEKGKDVELRCDPISGHTALYWYRQSLGQGLEFLIYFQGNSAPDKSGLPSDRFSAERTGGSVSTLTIQRTQQEDSAVYLCASSGNGGPVYEQYFGPGTRLTVT.

V is TRBV5-1 and J is TRBJ2-1; TRBD1 might be the D (6 bases). V was trimmed by 4 bases and J by 6 bases, leaving 20 bases between them. Germline-derived CDR1 and CDR2 are SGHRS and YFSETQ. The CDR3 length is 16 residues. CDR3 sequence: CASSPGAGVRGNEQFF. The DNA of the CDR3 is TGCGCCAGCAGCCCCGGAGCAGGGGTTAGGGGCAATGAGCAGTTCTTC. Full variable domain (outside the CDR3, taken from reference TRBV5-1 and TRBJ2-1): KAGVTQTPRYLIKTRGQQVTLSCSPISGHRSVSWYQQTPGQGLQFLFEYFSETQRNKGNFPGRFSGRQFSNSRSEMNVSTLELGDSALYLCASSPGAGVRGNEQFFGPGTRLTVL.